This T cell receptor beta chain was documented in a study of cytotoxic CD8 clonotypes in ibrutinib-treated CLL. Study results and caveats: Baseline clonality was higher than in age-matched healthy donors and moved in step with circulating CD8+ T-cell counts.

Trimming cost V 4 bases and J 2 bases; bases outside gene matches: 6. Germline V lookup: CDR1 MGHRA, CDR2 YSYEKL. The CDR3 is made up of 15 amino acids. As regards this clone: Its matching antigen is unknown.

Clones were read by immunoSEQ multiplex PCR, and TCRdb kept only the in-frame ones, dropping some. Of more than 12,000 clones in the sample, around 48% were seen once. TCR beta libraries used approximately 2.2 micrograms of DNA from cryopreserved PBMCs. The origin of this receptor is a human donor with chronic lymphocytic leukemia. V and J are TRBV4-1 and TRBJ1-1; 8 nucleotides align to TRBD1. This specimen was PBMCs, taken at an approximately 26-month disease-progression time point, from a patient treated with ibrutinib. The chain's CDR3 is CASSPRGLGNTEAFF. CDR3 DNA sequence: TGCGCCAGCAGCCCCAGGGGGCTGGGTAACACTGAAGCTTTCTTT.